This entry is about one T cell receptor beta chain. The target of this receptor is not known. No much larger clonotype is one base removed from it; base qualities were not supplied. The immunoSEQ Assay, a bias-controlled multiplex PCR, was used to amplify TCRbeta CDR3 regions from genomic DNA. In the paper's pipeline: Within the assay, amplification of reference gene primers was used to estimate how many nucleated cells each sample contained. To quantify the absolute abundance of each unique TCRbeta CDR3 rearrangement, sequence reads were collapsed and filtered. For each sample, productive Simpson clonality was calculated as the square root of Simpson's diversity index over productive rearrangements. Not all clones reach the TCRdb copy of this immuneACCESS table, which keeps in-frame sequences only. Checked studies attribute under half of the gap to unresolved V genes and leave the rest unexplained. From that table come the V and J calls and clone size; the DNA was used to work out D and trimming. The sample includes around 380,000 clones, with about 87% observed a single time. The ten largest make up 1% to 1.5% of the sample.

Participants in the prospective study were enrolled through a virtual design, were aged roughly 18 to 100 years, and lived in 20 to 30 United States geographic areas. In the prospective study, participants were assigned to cohorts based on the clinical history participants reported in a screening survey and a study questionnaire. For ImmuneRACE Cohort 3, a participant was defined as recovered based on two consecutive negative NP/OP PCR tests, clearance by a healthcare professional, or resolution of symptoms. In the prospective study, mobile phlebotomists collected whole blood, serum and a nasopharyngeal or oropharyngeal swab from each participant. Participants in the prospective study had the option to provide additional blood draws and questionnaires over an approximately 2-month period. Prospective study blood samples were shipped either frozen or at room temperature before DNA extraction. A distance of 17 bases separates the germline ends of V and J, which lose 7 bases and 7 bases respectively. The CDR3 spans 15 residues, from the cysteine through the phenylalanine. Only the CDR3 region is kept as DNA, spanning 45 bases read in frame from base 1. For CDR1 and CDR2, the germline V gene lists MNHEY and SVGAGI.

These data come from a study of blood T cell repertoires in COVID-19 (dated by TCRdb to the early 2020s). Regarding the complete study: The collaborator samples originated in the United States, Italy and Spain and spanned the acute and convalescent phases of COVID-19. The material from the prospective study consisted of cDNA or gDNA derived from T cells, B-cell-depleted T cells, or PBMCs. The dataset comprised deeply sampled blood TCRbeta repertoires from subjects exposed to, actively infected with, or recovered from COVID-19. The repertoires were released in a freely available public database intended as a resource for research on the immune response to SARS-CoV-2. Samples were obtained from the ongoing ImmuneRACE study (first 160 participants) and from over a thousand subjects provided by 6 global collaborators. Sample metadata almost always included a de-identified subject ID, COVID-19 status, age in years and sex. Where available, HLA class I and class II types were taken from metadata supplied by the sample provider and were not determined by assay-based typing. Summary of the overall study and its limitations: Clinical and demographic metadata were provided uncurated, with the amount varying by source and participant.

The sequence derives from a man aged 30-40 years who had recovered from COVID-19. The sequencing input was PBMCs or T cells enriched from blood (not recorded which). The chain employs TRBV6-5 and TRBJ1-6; the D gene lacks a confident call. The CDR3 is CASTLRVLGNSPLHF. The sequenced DNA: TGTGCCAGCACCCTGAGAGTTCTCGGGAATTCACCCCTCCACTTT.